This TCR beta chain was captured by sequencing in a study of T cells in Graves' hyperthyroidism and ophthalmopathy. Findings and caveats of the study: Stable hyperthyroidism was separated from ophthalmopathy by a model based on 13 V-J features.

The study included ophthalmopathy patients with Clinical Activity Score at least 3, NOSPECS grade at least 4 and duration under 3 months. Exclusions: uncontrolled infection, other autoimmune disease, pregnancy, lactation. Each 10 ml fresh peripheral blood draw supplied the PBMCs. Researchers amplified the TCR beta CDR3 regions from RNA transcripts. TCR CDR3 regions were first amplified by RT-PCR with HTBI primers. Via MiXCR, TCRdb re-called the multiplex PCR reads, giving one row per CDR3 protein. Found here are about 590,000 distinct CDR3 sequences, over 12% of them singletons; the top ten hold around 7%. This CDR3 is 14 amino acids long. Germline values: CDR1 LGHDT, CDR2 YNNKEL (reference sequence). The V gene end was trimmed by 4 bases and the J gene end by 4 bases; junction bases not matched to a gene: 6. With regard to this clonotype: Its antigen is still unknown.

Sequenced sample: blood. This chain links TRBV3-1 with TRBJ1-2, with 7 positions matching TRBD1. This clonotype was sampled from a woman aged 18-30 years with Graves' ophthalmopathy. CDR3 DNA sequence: TGTGCCAGCAGCCCAGGGACAGTGGCCTATGGCTACACCTTC. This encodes CASSPGTVAYGYTF.